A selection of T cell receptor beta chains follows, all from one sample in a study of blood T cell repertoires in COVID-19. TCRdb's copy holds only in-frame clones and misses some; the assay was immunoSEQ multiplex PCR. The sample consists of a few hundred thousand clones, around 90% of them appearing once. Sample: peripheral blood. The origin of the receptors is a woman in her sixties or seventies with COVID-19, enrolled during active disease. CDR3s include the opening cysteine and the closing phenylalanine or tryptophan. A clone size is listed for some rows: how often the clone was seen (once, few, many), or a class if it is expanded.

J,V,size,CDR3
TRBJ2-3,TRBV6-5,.,CASRKDSASTDTQYF
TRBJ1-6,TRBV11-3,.,CASTDGTGRTYNSPLHF
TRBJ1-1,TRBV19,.,CASSFTAGGRTEAFF
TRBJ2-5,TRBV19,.,CASSRRGQGLNLQETQYF
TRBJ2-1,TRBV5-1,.,CASREATSYNEQFF
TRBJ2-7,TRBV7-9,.,CASSRLVDYEQYF
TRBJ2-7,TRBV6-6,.,CASSQPQGLEQYF
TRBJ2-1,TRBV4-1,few,CASSRITSLSSYNEQFF
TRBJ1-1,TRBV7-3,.,CASSYDSNTEAFF
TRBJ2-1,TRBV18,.,CASSAASGPPYNEQFF
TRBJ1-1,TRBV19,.,CASRNRVGSSSEAFF
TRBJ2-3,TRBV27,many,CASSPLPGTSGVSTDTQYF
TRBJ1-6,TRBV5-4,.,CASSLAPPGGASYNSPLHF